The entry below gives a single TCR beta chain sequence along with its context. This sample was taken from a study of patients and donors after allogeneic stem cell transplantation. TCRdb re-called the RT-PCR reads with MiXCR, one entry per CDR3 protein. The sample shows about 410,000 distinct CDR3 sequences, approximately 16% of them seen only once. CDR3 size: 12 residues. CDR1 and CDR2 (germline): SGHRS, YFSETQ. The V end lost 2 bases, the J end lost 6 bases, and 7 bases lay between the germline ends. The receptor was isolated from a human donor who was either an allogeneic HSCT recipient or a stem cell or donor lymphocyte infusion donor (not recorded which). It is not recorded whose cells these are; they may come from a transplant donor. Sequencing input: blood, either unsorted or a sorted T cell fraction (not recorded which). The chain has TRBV5-1 and TRBJ2-3; no clear D. CDR3 loop: CASSLKLDTQYF. CDR3 DNA sequence: TGCGCCAGCAGCTTAAAATTGGATACGCAGTATTTT.